This is a list of T cell receptor beta chains from one sample in a study of cytomegalovirus exposure and HLA in healthy donors. The table came from immunoSEQ multiplex PCR; TCRdb's copy has only in-frame clones and leaves some out. In the table there are approximately 100,000 clones, roughly 90% of which are singletons. The sequencing sample was made of PBMCs. All receptors derive from a woman aged 18-35 years in good health and CMV-seronegative. Both conserved end residues are part of each CDR3. D genes are given only for firm matches. Rows may omit the clone size; those that give it use once, few, many or a size class.

clone_size,d_call,v_call,j_call,cdr3_nt,cdr3_aa
NA,TRBD1,TRBV27,TRBJ2-6,TGTGCCAGCAGTTTCGGACAGGGTCCCTCCGGGGCCAACGTCCTGACTTTC,CASSFGQGPSGANVLTF
NA,TRBD2,TRBV11-1,TRBJ2-2,TGTGCCAGCAGCCCCCGGGTGCTAGCGGGAGTTGCCGGGGAGCTGTTTTTT,CASSPRVLAGVAGELFF
NA,NA,TRBV5-5,TRBJ2-7,TGTGCCAGCAGCCCGGTTCCAGGGCGGGAGCAGTACTTC,CASSPVPGREQYF
NA,NA,TRBV12-1,TRBJ1-5,TGTGCCAGCAGCTCCGAAAGGGACAGGGACCGATATAGCAATCAGCCCCAGCATTTT,CASSSERDRDRYSNQPQHF
NA,TRBD1,TRBV27,TRBJ2-7,TGTGCCAGCAGTTCCACGGACAGGGATACCCCTTTGGGGAGCGAGCAGTACTTC,CASSSTDRDTPLGSEQYF
NA,TRBD2,TRBV5-8,TRBJ2-2,TGTGCCAGCCAAGTTCAAGCGGGAGTCACCGGGGAGCTGTTTTTT,CASQVQAGVTGELFF
NA,TRBD1,TRBV7-9,TRBJ1-5,TGTGCCAGCAGCCCCGGGACAGCCAATCAGCCCCAGCATTTT,CASSPGTANQPQHF
NA,TRBD2,TRBV30,TRBJ2-3,TGTGCCTGGAGCGGGTCCCGGACTAGCGGGAGATGGACAGATACGCAGTATTTT,CAWSGSRTSGRWTDTQYF
once,NA,TRBV27,TRBJ2-1,TGTGCCATCCGACAGAGCTCCTACAATGAGCAGTTCTTC,CAIRQSSYNEQFF
NA,TRBD1,TRBV28,TRBJ2-3,TGTGCCAGCAGTGTAACAGGGGAGAGCACAGATACGCAGTATTTT,CASSVTGESTDTQYF
NA,NA,TRBV18,TRBJ1-6,TGTGCCAGCTCACCACTTGGACAGACCAATTCACCCCTCCACTTT,CASSPLGQTNSPLHF
NA,NA,TRBV4-2,TRBJ2-6,TGTGCCAGCGGGCCCCAGGGCTCTGGGGCCAACGTCCTGACTTTC,CASGPQGSGANVLTF
NA,TRBD2,TRBV29-1,TRBJ2-1,TGCAGCGTTGCCGTGGGACTAGCGGGTTTGTTTAGTCAGTTCTTC,CSVAVGLAGLFSQFF
few,NA,TRBV14,TRBJ1-2,TGTGCCAGCAGCCAAGTTACCGGGTCGAATGGCTACACCTTC,CASSQVTGSNGYTF
NA,NA,TRBV19,TRBJ2-3,TGTGCCAGTAGTCGGACAGCTTACACAGATACGCAGTATTTT,CASSRTAYTDTQYF
NA,TRBD1,TRBV19,TRBJ1-6,TGTGCCAGTTGGGACAGGGCGGGAAGCTCCTATAATTCACCCCTCCACTTT,CASWDRAGSSYNSPLHF
NA,NA,TRBV27,TRBJ1-5,TGTGCCAGCAGTTTCCGACAGGCCAATCAGCCCCAGCATTTT,CASSFRQANQPQHF
NA,NA,TRBV28,TRBJ1-6,TGTGCCAGCTTCGGGGGAGTCACCTATAATTCACCCCTCCACTTT,CASFGGVTYNSPLHF
few,NA,TRBV7-9,TRBJ1-1,TGTGCCAGCAGCTTAAGAGGGGAAGCTTTCTTT,CASSLRGEAFF
NA,TRBD1,TRBV29-1,TRBJ2-1,TGCAGCGTTGAAGGCGGGACAGGGGCCAATGAGCAGTTCTTC,CSVEGGTGANEQFF
once,NA,TRBV28,TRBJ1-2,TGTGCCAGCAGTTTAATATCGAGTCAGGGTGGCTACACCTTC,CASSLISSQGGYTF
NA,TRBD1,TRBV7-2,TRBJ2-7,TGTGCCAGCAGCTTAGCGGGACAGTCTCACTACGAGCAGTACTTC,CASSLAGQSHYEQYF
NA,TRBD1,TRBV9,TRBJ2-4,TGTGCCAGCAGCCCTAATGCAATCCCAGGGGGCATCAACATTCAGTACTTC,CASSPNAIPGGINIQYF
NA,NA,TRBV4-3,TRBJ1-1,TGCGCCAGCAGCCAAGATGTGGGGGCGGCTTTCTTT,CASSQDVGAAFF
NA,NA,TRBV30,TRBJ2-7,TGTGCCTGGAGTAGGGACTCGACGCACGAGCAGTACTTC,CAWSRDSTHEQYF
NA,NA,TRBV2,TRBJ2-5,TGTGCCAGCTCATACACGTACCAAGAGACCCAGTACTTC,CASSYTYQETQYF
NA,NA,TRBV7-9,TRBJ2-7,TGTGCCAGCAGCTTATGGGCGGAGGGCTACGAGCAGTACTTC,CASSLWAEGYEQYF
NA,TRBD1,TRBV28,TRBJ2-2,TGTGCCAGCAGAACACAGGGGTTCGCCGGGGAGCTGTTTTTT,CASRTQGFAGELFF
NA,NA,TRBV19,TRBJ2-7,TGTGCCAGTAGTTCACAAAGTTCAGGGGACGAGCAGTACTTC,CASSSQSSGDEQYF
NA,TRBD2,TRBV30,TRBJ2-3,TGTGCCTGGAGTGTACTCAGCGGGGGAGATACGCAGTATTTT,CAWSVLSGGDTQYF
NA,TRBD1,TRBV27,TRBJ2-7,TGTGCCAGCAGCTACACAGGGGGCGTTTCCTACGAGCAGTACTTC,CASSYTGGVSYEQYF